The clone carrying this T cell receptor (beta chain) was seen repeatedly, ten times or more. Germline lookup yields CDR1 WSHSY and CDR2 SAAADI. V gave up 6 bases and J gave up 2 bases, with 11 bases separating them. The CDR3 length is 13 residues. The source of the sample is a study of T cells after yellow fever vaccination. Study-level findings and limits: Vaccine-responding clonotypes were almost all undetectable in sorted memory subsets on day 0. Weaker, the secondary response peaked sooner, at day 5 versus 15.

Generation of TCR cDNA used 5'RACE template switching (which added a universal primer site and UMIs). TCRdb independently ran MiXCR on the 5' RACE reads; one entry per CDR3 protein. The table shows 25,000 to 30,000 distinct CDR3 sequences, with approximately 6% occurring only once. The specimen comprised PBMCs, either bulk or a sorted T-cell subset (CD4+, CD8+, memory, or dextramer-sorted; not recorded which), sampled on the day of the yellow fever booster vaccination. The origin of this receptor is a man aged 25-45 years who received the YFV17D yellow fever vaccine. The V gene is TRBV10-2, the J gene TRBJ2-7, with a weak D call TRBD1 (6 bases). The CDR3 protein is CASSRDKPYEQYF. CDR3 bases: TGCGCCAGCAGCAGGGACAAGCCCTACGAGCAGTACTTC.